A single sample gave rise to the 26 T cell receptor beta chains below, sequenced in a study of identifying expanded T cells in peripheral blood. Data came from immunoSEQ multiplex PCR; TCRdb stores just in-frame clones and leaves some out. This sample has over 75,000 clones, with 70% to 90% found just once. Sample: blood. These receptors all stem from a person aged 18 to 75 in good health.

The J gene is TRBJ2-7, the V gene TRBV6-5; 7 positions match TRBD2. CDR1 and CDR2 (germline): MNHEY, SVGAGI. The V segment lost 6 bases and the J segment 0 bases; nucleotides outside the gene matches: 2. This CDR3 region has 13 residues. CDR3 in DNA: TGTGCCAGCAGGCGGACTAGCTCCTACGAGCAGTACTTC. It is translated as CASRRTSSYEQYF.

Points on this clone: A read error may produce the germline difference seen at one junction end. The CDR3 is CANSLDSFNEQFF. For the CDR3, the DNA is TGCGCCAACAGCTTGGACAGCTTCAATGAGCAGTTCTTC. The chain couples TRBV5-1 to TRBJ2-1; the D gene is possibly TRBD1 (6 bases). The CDR3 is 13 residues long. CDR1 is SGHRS and CDR2 is YFSETQ in the germline V gene.

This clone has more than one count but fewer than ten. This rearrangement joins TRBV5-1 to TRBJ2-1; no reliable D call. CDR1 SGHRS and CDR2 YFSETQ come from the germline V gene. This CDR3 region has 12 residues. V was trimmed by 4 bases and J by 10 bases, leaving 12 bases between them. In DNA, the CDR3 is TGCGCCAGCAGCCCTCGCGGCGGCGAGCAGTTCTTC. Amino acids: CASSPRGGEQFF.

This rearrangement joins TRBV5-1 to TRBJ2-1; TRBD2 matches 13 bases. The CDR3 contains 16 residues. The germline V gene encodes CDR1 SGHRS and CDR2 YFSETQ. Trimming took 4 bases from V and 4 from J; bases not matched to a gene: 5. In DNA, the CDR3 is TGCGCCAGCAGCCAGGGGACTAGCGGGGCATACAATGAGCAGTTCTTC. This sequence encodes CASSQGTSGAYNEQFF. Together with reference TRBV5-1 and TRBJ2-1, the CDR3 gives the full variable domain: KAGVTQTPRYLIKTRGQQVTLSCSPISGHRSVSWYQQTPGQGLQFLFEYFSETQRNKGNFPGRFSGRQFSNSRSEMNVSTLELGDSALYLCASSQGTSGAYNEQFFGPGTRLTVL.

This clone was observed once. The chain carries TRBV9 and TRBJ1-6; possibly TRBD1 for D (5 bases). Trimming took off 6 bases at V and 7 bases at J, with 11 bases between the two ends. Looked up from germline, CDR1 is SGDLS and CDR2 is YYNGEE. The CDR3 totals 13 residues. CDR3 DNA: TGTGCCAGCAATAAGGGGCGGAATTCACCCCTCCACTTT. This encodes CASNKGRNSPLHF.

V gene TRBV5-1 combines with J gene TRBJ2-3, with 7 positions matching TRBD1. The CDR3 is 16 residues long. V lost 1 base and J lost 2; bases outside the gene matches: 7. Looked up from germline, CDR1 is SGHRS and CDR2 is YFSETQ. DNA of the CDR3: TGCGCCAGCAGCTTGCTAACAGGGGTTCTCACAGATACGCAGTATTTT. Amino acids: CASSLLTGVLTDTQYF.

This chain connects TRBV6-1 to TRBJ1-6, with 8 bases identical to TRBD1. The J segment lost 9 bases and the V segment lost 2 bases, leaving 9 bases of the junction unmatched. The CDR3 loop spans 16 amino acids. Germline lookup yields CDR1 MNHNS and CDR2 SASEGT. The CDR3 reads CASSEWPDRVTSPLHF. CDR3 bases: TGTGCCAGCAGTGAATGGCCGGACAGGGTAACTTCACCCCTCCACTTT.

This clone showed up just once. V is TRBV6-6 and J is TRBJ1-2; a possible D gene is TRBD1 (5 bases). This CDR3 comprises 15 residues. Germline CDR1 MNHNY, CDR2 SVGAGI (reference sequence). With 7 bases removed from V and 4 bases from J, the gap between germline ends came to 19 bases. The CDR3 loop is CASTTQPGGAYGYTF. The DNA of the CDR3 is TGTGCCAGCACCACCCAGCCGGGGGGTGCCTATGGCTACACCTTC.

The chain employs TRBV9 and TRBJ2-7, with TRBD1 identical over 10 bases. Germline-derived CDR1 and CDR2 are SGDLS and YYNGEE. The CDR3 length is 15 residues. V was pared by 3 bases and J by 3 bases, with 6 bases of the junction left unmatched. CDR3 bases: TGTGCCAGCAGCGGGGGACAGGGGCCTAACTACGAGCAGTACTTC. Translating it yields CASSGGQGPNYEQYF.

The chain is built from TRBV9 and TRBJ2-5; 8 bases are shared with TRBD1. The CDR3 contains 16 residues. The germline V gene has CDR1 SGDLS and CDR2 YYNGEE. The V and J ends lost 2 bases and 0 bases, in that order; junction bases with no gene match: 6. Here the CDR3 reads CASSVGTGSYQETQYF. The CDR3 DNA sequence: TGTGCCAGCAGCGTTGGGACAGGTTCTTACCAAGAGACCCAGTACTTC. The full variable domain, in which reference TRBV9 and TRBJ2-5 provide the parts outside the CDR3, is DSGVTQTPKHLITATGQRVTLRCSPRSGDLSVYWYQQSLDQGLQFLIQYYNGEERAKGNILERFSAQQFPDLHSELNLSSLELGDSALYFCASSVGTGSYQETQYFGPGTRLLVL.

CDR3 amino acids: CAWRGNTGELFF. CDR3 nucleotide sequence: TGTGCCTGGAGAGGTAACACCGGGGAGCTGTTTTTT. The genes are TRBV30 and TRBJ2-2; no clear D gene. The CDR3 runs to 12 residues. Trimming pared 3 bases from V and 2 bases from J, leaving 4 bases between. CDR1 and CDR2 from the germline V gene are GTSNPN and SVGIG (reference sequence).

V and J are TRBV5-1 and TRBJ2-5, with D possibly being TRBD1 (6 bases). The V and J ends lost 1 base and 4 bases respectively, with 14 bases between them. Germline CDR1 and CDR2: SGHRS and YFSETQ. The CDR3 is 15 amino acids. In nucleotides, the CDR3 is TGCGCCAGCAGCTTGTATCCCAGAGGGGGAGAGACCCAGTACTTC. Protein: CASSLYPRGGETQYF. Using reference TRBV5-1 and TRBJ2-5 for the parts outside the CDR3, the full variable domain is KAGVTQTPRYLIKTRGQQVTLSCSPISGHRSVSWYQQTPGQGLQFLFEYFSETQRNKGNFPGRFSGRQFSNSRSEMNVSTLELGDSALYLCASSLYPRGGETQYFGPGTRLLVL.

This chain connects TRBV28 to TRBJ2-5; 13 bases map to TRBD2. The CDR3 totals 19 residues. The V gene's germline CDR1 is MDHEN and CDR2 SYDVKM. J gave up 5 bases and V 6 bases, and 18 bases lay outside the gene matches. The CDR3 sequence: CASSPVTLRLAGGWETQYF. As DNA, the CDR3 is TGTGCCAGCAGCCCGGTAACCCTCAGACTAGCGGGAGGTTGGGAGACCCAGTACTTC.

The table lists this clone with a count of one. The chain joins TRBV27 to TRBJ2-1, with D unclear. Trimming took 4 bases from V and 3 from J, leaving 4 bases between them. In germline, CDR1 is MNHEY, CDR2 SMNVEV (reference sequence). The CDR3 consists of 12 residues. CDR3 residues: CASSSNYNEQFF. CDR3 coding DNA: TGTGCCAGCAGTTCGAACTACAATGAGCAGTTCTTC.

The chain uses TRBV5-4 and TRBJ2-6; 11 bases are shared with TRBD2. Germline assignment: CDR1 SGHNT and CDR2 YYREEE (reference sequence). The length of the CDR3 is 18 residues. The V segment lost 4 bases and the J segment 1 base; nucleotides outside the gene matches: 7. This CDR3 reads CASSRNSGGASGANVLTF. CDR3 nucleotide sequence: TGTGCCAGCAGCCGGAATAGCGGGGGGGCTTCTGGGGCCAACGTCCTGACTTTC. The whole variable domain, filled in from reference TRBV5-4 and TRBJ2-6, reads ETGVTQSPTHLIKTRGQQVTLRCSSQSGHNTVSWYQQALGQGPQFIFQYYREEENGRGNFPPRFSGLQFPNYSSELNVNALELDDSALYLCASSRNSGGASGANVLTFGAGSRLTVL.

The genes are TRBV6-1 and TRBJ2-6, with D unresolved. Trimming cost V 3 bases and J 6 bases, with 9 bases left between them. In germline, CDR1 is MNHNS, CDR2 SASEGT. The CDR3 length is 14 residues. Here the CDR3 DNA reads TGTGCCAGCAGTGACGGTAAGGAGGCCAACGTCCTGACTTTC. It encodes CASSDGKEANVLTF.

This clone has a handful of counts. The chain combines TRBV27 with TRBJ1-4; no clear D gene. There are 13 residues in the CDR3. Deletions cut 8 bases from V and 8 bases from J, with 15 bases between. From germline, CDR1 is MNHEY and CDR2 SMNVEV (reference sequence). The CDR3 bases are TGTGCCAGCGGATCTTTGCCCGGGGAAAAACTGTTTTTT. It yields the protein CASGSLPGEKLFF.

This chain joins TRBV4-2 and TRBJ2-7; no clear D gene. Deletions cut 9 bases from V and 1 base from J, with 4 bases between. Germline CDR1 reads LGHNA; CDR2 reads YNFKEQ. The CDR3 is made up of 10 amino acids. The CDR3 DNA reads TGTGCCAGACCGTCCTACGAGCAGTACTTC. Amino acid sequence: CARPSYEQYF.

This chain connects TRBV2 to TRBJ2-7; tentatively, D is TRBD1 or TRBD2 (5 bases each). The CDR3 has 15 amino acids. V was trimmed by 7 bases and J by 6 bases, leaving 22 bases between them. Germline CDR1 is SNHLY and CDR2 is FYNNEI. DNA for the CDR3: TGTGCCAGCAACAGGAACAGGCTCAGTGGGAGCGAGCAGTACTTC. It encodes CASNRNRLSGSEQYF.

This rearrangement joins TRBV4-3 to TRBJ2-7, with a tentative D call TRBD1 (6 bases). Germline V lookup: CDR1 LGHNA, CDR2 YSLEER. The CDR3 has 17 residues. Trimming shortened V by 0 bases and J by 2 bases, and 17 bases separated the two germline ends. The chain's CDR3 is CASSQDIGGTLPYEQYF. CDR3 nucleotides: TGCGCCAGCAGCCAAGATATTGGTGGGACACTTCCCTACGAGCAGTACTTC.

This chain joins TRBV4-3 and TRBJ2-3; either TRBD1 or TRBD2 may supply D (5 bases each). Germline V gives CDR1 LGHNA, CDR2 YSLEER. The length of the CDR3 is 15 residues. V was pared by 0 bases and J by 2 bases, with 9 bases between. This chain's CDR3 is CASSQDPGPTDTQYF. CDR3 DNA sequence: TGCGCCAGCAGCCAAGACCCGGGGCCCACAGATACGCAGTATTTT.

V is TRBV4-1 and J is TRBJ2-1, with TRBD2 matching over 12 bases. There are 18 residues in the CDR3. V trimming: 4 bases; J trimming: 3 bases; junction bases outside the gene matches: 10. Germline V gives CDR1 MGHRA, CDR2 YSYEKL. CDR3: CASSPRTSGDTIYNEQFF. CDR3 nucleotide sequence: TGCGCCAGCAGCCCCCGGACTAGCGGGGATACCATCTACAATGAGCAGTTCTTC.

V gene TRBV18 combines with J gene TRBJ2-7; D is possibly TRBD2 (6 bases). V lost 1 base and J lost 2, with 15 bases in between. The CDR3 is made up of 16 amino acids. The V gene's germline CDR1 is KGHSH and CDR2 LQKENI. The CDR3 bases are TGTGCCAGCTCACCACATGGGGGGTTGCAGCCCTACGAGCAGTACTTC. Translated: CASSPHGGLQPYEQYF.

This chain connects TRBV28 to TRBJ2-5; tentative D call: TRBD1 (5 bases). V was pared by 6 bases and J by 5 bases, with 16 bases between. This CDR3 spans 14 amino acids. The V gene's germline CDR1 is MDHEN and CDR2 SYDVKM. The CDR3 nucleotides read TGTGCCAGCAGACCGGCGTTAGGGGCTGAGACCCAGTACTTC. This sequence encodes CASRPALGAETQYF.

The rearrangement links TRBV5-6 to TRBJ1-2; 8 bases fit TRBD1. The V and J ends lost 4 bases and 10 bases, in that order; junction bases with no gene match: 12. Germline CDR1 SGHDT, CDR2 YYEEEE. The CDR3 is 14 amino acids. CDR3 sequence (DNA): TGTGCCAGCAGCGTCGCCGGGACAGGCCCTTTCTACACCTTC. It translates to CASSVAGTGPFYTF.

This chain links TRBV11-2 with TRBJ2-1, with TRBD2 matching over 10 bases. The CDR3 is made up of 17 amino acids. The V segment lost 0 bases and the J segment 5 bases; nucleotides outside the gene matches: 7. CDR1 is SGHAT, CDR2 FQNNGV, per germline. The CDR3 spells CASSLESAGGSNNEQFF. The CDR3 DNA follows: TGTGCCAGCAGCTTAGAGTCAGCGGGGGGGTCGAACAATGAGCAGTTCTTC.